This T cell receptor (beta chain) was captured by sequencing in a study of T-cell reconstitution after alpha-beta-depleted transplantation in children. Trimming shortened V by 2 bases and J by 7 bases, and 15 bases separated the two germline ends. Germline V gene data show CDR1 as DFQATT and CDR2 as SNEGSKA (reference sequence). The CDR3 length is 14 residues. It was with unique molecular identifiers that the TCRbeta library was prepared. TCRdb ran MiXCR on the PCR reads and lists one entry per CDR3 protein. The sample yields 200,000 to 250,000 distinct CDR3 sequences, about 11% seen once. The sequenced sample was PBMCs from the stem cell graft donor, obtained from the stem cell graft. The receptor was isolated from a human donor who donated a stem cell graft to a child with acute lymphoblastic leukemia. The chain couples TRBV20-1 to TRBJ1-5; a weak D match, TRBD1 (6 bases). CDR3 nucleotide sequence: TGCAGTGCTAGATTAGACAGGTCATCGCAGCCCCAGCATTTT. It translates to CSARLDRSSQPQHF.